The 14 T cell receptor beta chains reported below all come from one sample, sequenced in a study of cytomegalovirus exposure and HLA in healthy donors. The primer mix had 60 Vbeta and 13 Jbeta primers. The method was immunoSEQ multiplex PCR; TCRdb's version includes in-frame clones alone and lacks a portion of them. The table shows more than 80,000 clones, with 60% to 75% occurring only once. Sequenced material: PBMCs. Source of these receptors: a male donor in good health and CMV-seropositive.

This chain links TRBV11-3 with TRBJ2-7; 7 bases fit TRBD2. V trimming: 0 bases; J trimming: 0 bases; junction bases outside the gene matches: 2. Germline V lookup: CDR1 SGHNT, CDR2 YENEEA. The CDR3 extends over 15 amino acids. The CDR3 bases are TGTGCCAGCAGCTTAGATGCTAGCGGCTCCTACGAGCAGTACTTC. The encoded protein is CASSLDASGSYEQYF. The full variable domain, completed using reference TRBV11-3 and TRBJ2-7, is EAGVVQSPRYKIIEKKQPVAFWCNPISGHNTLYWYLQNLGQGPELLIRYENEEAVDDSQLPKDRFSAERLKGVDSTLKIQPAELGDSAVYLCASSLDASGSYEQYFGPGTRLTVT.

The V and J genes are TRBV7-9 and TRBJ1-1, with no clear D. Trimming pared 6 bases from V and 5 bases from J, leaving 19 bases between. Germline-derived CDR1 and CDR2 are SEHNR and FQNEAQ (reference sequence). The CDR3 spans 15 residues. The CDR3 DNA sequence: TGTGCCAGCAGACAATCCTGGAACCCCGGGACTGAAGCTTTCTTT. It yields the protein CASRQSWNPGTEAFF.

The rearrangement uses TRBV15 and TRBJ2-5; D is ambiguous. V lost 2 bases and J 5 bases, leaving 12 bases between the germline ends. CDR1 is LNHNV, CDR2 YYDKDF, per germline (reference sequence). This CDR3 has 14 residues. CDR3 coding DNA: TGTGCCACCAGCAGATTTGGATCTAGGGAGACCCAGTACTTC. Amino acids: CATSRFGSRETQYF. Full variable domain (missing parts from reference TRBV15 and TRBJ2-5): DAMVIQNPRYQVTQFGKPVTLSCSQTLNHNVMYWYQQKSSQAPKLLFHYYDKDFNNEADTPDNFQSRRPNTSFCFLDIRSPGLGDTAMYLCATSRFGSRETQYFGPGTRLLVL.

J is TRBJ2-7 and V is TRBV19; possibly TRBD1 for D (5 bases). CDR1 and CDR2 (germline): LNHDA, SQIVND (reference sequence). The CDR3 totals 16 residues. V was trimmed by 5 bases and J by 2 bases, leaving 19 bases between them. CDR3 region: CASSPLGGAAAYEQYF. The CDR3 coding sequence is TGTGCCAGTAGTCCCCTAGGTGGGGCCGCGGCCTACGAGCAGTACTTC.

Concerning this clone: A read error may account for a junction end that differs from germline. The V call is TRBV25-1, the J call TRBJ1-2; D might be TRBD1 (6 bases). The CDR3 consists of 14 residues. Per germline, CDR1 MGHDK and CDR2 SYGVNS. The CDR3 is CASSQNPGVRGYPF. CDR3 nucleotides: TGTGCCAGCAGTCAAAATCCAGGGGTCCGGGGCTACCCCTTC.

This clone was recorded once. The genes are TRBV7-8 and TRBJ2-5, with 8 bases aligning to TRBD2. The J call may not be correct, given that the DNA end is closer to TRBJ2-7. Germline V gene sequence: CDR1 SGHVS, CDR2 FQNEAQ. The CDR3 loop spans 13 amino acids. The CDR3 coding sequence is TGTGCCAGCAGCACCGGGAGGGGGAACGAGCAGTACTTC. The encoded protein is CASSTGRGNEQYF.

The chain combines TRBV7-2 with TRBJ1-5; 10 bases are a match to TRBD1. The CDR3 contains 14 residues. V shed 5 bases, J shed 12 bases, and the junction held 10 bases outside the gene matches. Germline lookup yields CDR1 SGHTA and CDR2 FQGNSA. CDR3 residues: CASSTMGQGCFQHF. The CDR3 nucleotides are TGTGCCAGCAGCACTATGGGACAGGGGTGTTTCCAGCATTTT.

The gene calls are TRBV27 and TRBJ1-5; maybe TRBD1 (5 bases). The CDR3 spans 14 residues. Deletions cut 1 base from V and 3 bases from J, with 7 bases between. Germline V gives CDR1 MNHEY, CDR2 SMNVEV (reference sequence). The CDR3 nucleotides read TGTGCCAGCAGTTTATGGGGGGTCAATCAGCCCCAGCATTTT. Translated, it gives CASSLWGVNQPQHF.

The rearrangement joins TRBV6-6 to TRBJ1-5, with 7 bases that match TRBD1. CDR1 MNHNY and CDR2 SVGAGI come from the germline V gene (reference sequence). The CDR3 covers 14 residues. The V and J ends lost 7 bases and 7 bases, in that order; junction bases with no gene match: 10. CDR3 amino acids: CASKVGTVGQPQHF. In DNA, the CDR3 is TGTGCCAGCAAGGTCGGGACAGTTGGACAGCCCCAGCATTTT.

This sequence joins TRBV6-1 and TRBJ1-5, with a tentative D call TRBD1 (5 bases). The CDR3 is 14 residues long. Trimming removed 5 bases at V and 6 bases at J, with 14 bases between. Germline CDR1 and CDR2: MNHNS and SASEGT. The CDR3 nucleotides are TGTGCCAGCAGTCCTGGGGCTCTCGGTCAGCCCCAGCATTTT. Protein: CASSPGALGQPQHF.

This clone was recorded a few times. This chain joins TRBV7-9 and TRBJ2-3; 12 bases fit TRBD2. The CDR3 has 16 residues. With 6 bases clipped from V and 6 bases from J, the junction kept 10 bases outside the gene matches. Germline V lookup: CDR1 SEHNR, CDR2 FQNEAQ (reference sequence). The CDR3 here is CASRALAGGAGDTQYF. CDR3 DNA: TGTGCCAGCAGAGCCCTAGCGGGGGGGGCCGGGGATACGCAGTATTTT. The whole variable domain, filled in from reference TRBV7-9 and TRBJ2-3, reads DTGVSQNPRHKITKRGQNVTFRCDPISEHNRLYWYRQTLGQGPEFLTYFQNEAQLEKSRLLSDRFSAERPKGSFSTLEIQRTEQGDSAMYLCASRALAGGAGDTQYFGPGTRLTVL.

The sample holds one count of this clone. The chain carries TRBV5-8 and TRBJ1-2, with a tentative D call TRBD1 (5 bases). The germline V gene has CDR1 SGHTS and CDR2 YDEGEE. V was pared by 0 bases and J by 4 bases, with 13 bases between. CDR3 length: 15 amino acids. This chain's CDR3 is CASSLAGGSSYGYTF. CDR3 sequence (DNA): TGTGCCAGCAGCTTGGCGGGGGGAAGCAGCTATGGCTACACCTTC. Supplemented by reference TRBV5-8 and TRBJ1-2, the full variable domain reads EAGVTQSPTHLIKTRGQQATLRCSPISGHTSVYWYQQALGLGLQFLLWYDEGEERNRGNFPPRFSGRQFPNYSSELNVNALELEDSALYLCASSLAGGSSYGYTFGSGTRLTVV.

This chain uses TRBV7-6 with TRBJ2-7, with TRBD2 identical over 10 bases. Germline V gene lookup returns CDR1 SGHVS and CDR2 FNYEAQ. CDR3 length: 16 residues. Germline trimming cut 5 bases from V and 2 bases from J; bases unmatched to any gene: 9. CDR3 region: CASSPQSLAGAYEQYF. The CDR3 DNA reads as TGTGCCAGCAGCCCGCAGAGCCTAGCGGGAGCCTACGAGCAGTACTTC.

The chain is built from TRBV9 and TRBJ2-3; D uncertain. Trimming took 4 bases from V and 0 from J, leaving 9 bases between them. This CDR3 has 14 amino acids. Per germline, CDR1 SGDLS and CDR2 YYNGEE. CDR3 region: CASSPQTSTDTQYF. The DNA for the CDR3 is TGTGCCAGCAGCCCCCAGACTAGCACAGATACGCAGTATTTT.